These 2 T cell receptor beta chains came from one sample sequenced in a study of blood T cell repertoires in COVID-19. Some clones are missing from TCRdb's copy, which holds only in-frame ones; the method was immunoSEQ multiplex PCR. The data show about 250,000 clones, around 81% seen once. Specimen: peripheral blood. Receptor source: a man aged 50-60 years with active or convalescent COVID-19.

The chain employs TRBV27 and TRBJ2-1; a possible D gene is TRBD2 (6 bases). This CDR3 spans 15 amino acids. The V gene lost 6 bases and the J gene lost 0 bases, with 12 bases spanning the gap. CDR1 and CDR2 (germline): MNHEY, SMNVEV (reference sequence). CDR3 region: CASREAGSSYNEQFF. The CDR3 DNA reads TGTGCCAGCAGAGAAGCGGGTAGCTCCTACAATGAGCAGTTCTTC.

The chain uses TRBV9 and TRBJ2-1, with 11 bases lining up with TRBD2. The germline V gene encodes CDR1 SGDLS and CDR2 YYNGEE. V gave up 3 bases and J gave up 4 bases; unmatched junction bases: 6. CDR3 size: 16 residues. For the CDR3, the DNA is TGTGCCAGCAGCGGTACAACTAGCGGGGGTTACAATGAGCAGTTCTTC. Translation: CASSGTTSGGYNEQFF.